The 30 T cell receptor beta chains presented below share a single source sample, sequenced in a study of early T cells in non-severe SARS-CoV-2 infection. TCRdb fed the 5' RACE reads into MiXCR, producing one record per CDR3 protein. The sample includes 85,000 to 95,000 distinct CDR3 sequences, roughly 14% of them seen just once. Specimen: whole blood. The receptors were sampled from an adult who was a healthcare worker with PCR-confirmed SARS-CoV-2 infection or an uninfected control (not recorded which).

The sample holds a few counts of this clonotype. This rearrangement joins TRBV5-1 to TRBJ2-5; 7 nucleotides agree with TRBD1. This CDR3 spans 18 amino acids. The germline gives CDR1 SGHRS, CDR2 YFSETQ. The trim removed 4 bases at V and 2 bases at J, leaving 17 bases unmatched. CDR3 sequence: CASSSRDSQFNGQETQYF. CDR3 DNA: TGCGCCAGCAGCAGCCGGGACAGTCAGTTTAACGGGCAAGAGACCCAGTACTTC.

V is TRBV7-9 and J is TRBJ2-5; D remains unclear. Trimming removed 5 bases at V and 2 bases at J, with 9 bases between. The CDR3 is 13 amino acids. Germline assignment: CDR1 SEHNR and CDR2 FQNEAQ (reference sequence). CDR3 DNA sequence: TGTGCCAGCAGCCCTGAGGCACAAGAGACCCAGTACTTC. The encoded protein is CASSPEAQETQYF.

The chain links TRBV9 to TRBJ1-6; tentative D call: TRBD1 (6 bases). Germline V lookup: CDR1 SGDLS, CDR2 YYNGEE. V lost 0 bases and J lost 5, with 12 bases in between. The CDR3 covers 16 residues. The CDR3 sequence is CASSVAAGADNSPLHF. In DNA form, the CDR3 reads TGTGCCAGCAGCGTAGCGGCAGGGGCAGATAATTCACCCCTCCACTTT.

V gene TRBV3-1 combines with J gene TRBJ2-1, with 13 bases aligning to TRBD2. In germline, CDR1 is LGHDT, CDR2 YNNKEL (reference sequence). V lost 5 bases to trimming and J lost 5 bases; unmatched junction nucleotides: 3. The CDR3 consists of 15 residues. Written as DNA, the CDR3 is TGTGCCAGCAGCTTTGGGACTAGCGGGAACAATGAGCAGTTCTTC. It specifies CASSFGTSGNNEQFF.

The chain has TRBV5-6 and TRBJ2-7; TRBD1 matches at 9 bases. CDR3 size: 19 residues. The V gene's germline CDR1 is SGHDT and CDR2 YYEEEE. J was trimmed by 7 bases and V by 3 bases; bases with no gene match: 23. The CDR3 coding sequence is TGTGCCAGCAGCTCCTATATCCCGGACAGGGGCTACGAGGTAGGGGAGCAGTACGTC. It yields the protein CASSSYIPDRGYEVGEQYV.

This clonotype was observed a handful of times. V gene TRBV18 combines with J gene TRBJ2-1, with D tentatively TRBD2 (5 bases). The germline V gene has CDR1 KGHSH and CDR2 LQKENI. The V and J ends lost 10 bases and 1 base respectively, with 14 bases between them. The CDR3 length is 14 residues. This chain's CDR3 is CATQVSGSYNEQFF. Here the CDR3 DNA reads TGTGCCACTCAAGTCTCGGGATCCTACAATGAGCAGTTCTTC.

This clonotype came up a few times. The CDR3 sequence: CASSAGRGDEQFF. CDR3 sequence (DNA): TGTGCCAGCAGTGCGGGCAGGGGCGATGAGCAGTTCTTC. V and J are TRBV6-4 and TRBJ2-1; TRBD1 might be the D (6 bases). The CDR3 extends over 13 amino acids. V was clipped by 4 bases and J by 8 bases, with 12 bases between them. Germline CDR1 is MRHNA and CDR2 is SNTAGT.

The genes are TRBV7-2 and TRBJ1-5; D is uncertain. The germline V gene encodes CDR1 SGHTA and CDR2 FQGNSA. V lost 3 bases and J lost 1, with 4 bases in between. This CDR3 comprises 13 residues. As DNA, the CDR3 is TGTGCCAGCAGCTTCGCCAGCAATCAGCCCCAGCATTTT. As protein: CASSFASNQPQHF. Based on the CDR3 plus reference TRBV7-2 and TRBJ1-5, the full variable domain is GAGVSQSPSNKVTEKGKDVELRCDPISGHTALYWYRQSLGQGLEFLIYFQGNSAPDKSGLPSDRFSAERTGGSVSTLTIQRTQQEDSAVYLCASSFASNQPQHFGDGTRLSIL.

V and J are TRBV4-1 and TRBJ2-5, with unresolved D. Germline V lookup: CDR1 MGHRA, CDR2 YSYEKL. The CDR3 spans 13 residues. Trimming took 6 bases from V and 3 from J, leaving 11 bases between them. The CDR3 here is CASSQWRKETQYF. The CDR3 coding sequence is TGCGCCAGCAGTCAGTGGCGAAAAGAGACCCAGTACTTC.

The V gene is TRBV24-1, the J gene TRBJ1-1; tentatively, D is TRBD1 (5 bases). There are 11 residues in the CDR3. V lost 9 bases and J lost 7, with 11 bases in between. Germline V gives CDR1 KGHDR, CDR2 SFDVKD. The DNA for the CDR3 is TGTGCCACCTCAAGGGGAGGTGAAGCTTTCTTT. This gives the protein CATSRGGEAFF.

This clonotype was picked up many times. This rearrangement joins TRBV12-3 or TRBV12-4 to TRBJ2-2; 10 nucleotides agree with TRBD1. CDR3 size: 14 residues. J gave up 3 bases and V 6 bases, and 1 base lay outside the gene matches. The CDR3 here is CASRGTGDTGELFF. CDR3 coding DNA: TGTGCCAGCAGGGGGACAGGGGACACCGGGGAGCTGTTTTTT.

This clonotype has only a few counts. The rearrangement links TRBV30 to TRBJ1-6; 10 nucleotides line up with TRBD1. This CDR3 region has 14 residues. Germline V gives CDR1 GTSNPN, CDR2 SVGIG (reference sequence). Trimming cost V 6 bases and J 6 bases; bases outside gene matches: 5. The CDR3 spells CACRRDRGNSPLHF. CDR3 nucleotide sequence: TGTGCCTGTCGCCGGGACAGGGGTAATTCACCCCTCCACTTT.

There are a few counts of this clonotype. The chain recombines TRBV25-1 with TRBJ2-5, with D perhaps being TRBD1 or TRBD2 (5 bases each). The CDR3 covers 17 residues. The ends were cut back, 2 bases at V and 1 base at J, with 17 bases in the middle. Germline lookup yields CDR1 MGHDK and CDR2 SYGVNS. DNA for the CDR3: TGTGCCAGCAGTGAAGGGGGTACCCCTCTCCCCCAAGAGACCCAGTACTTC. This encodes CASSEGGTPLPQETQYF.

This clonotype occurred once. The rearrangement joins TRBV9 to TRBJ1-2, with D possibly matching TRBD1 (6 bases). The V end was cut by 5 bases, the J end by 8 bases, with 13 bases between. The CDR3 runs 12 residues. Germline V gene lookup returns CDR1 SGDLS and CDR2 YYNGEE. This chain's CDR3 is CASSTGTPGYTF. The DNA of the CDR3 is TGTGCCAGCAGTACAGGGACCCCCGGCTACACCTTC.

The CDR3: CSATVGVWRTDTQYF. The CDR3 DNA reads as TGCAGTGCCACAGTCGGAGTTTGGCGCACAGATACGCAGTATTTT. The chain carries TRBV20-1 and TRBJ2-3; no definite D call. V was pared by 6 bases and J by 1 base, with 17 bases between. Germline values: CDR1 DFQATT, CDR2 SNEGSKA (reference sequence). The length of the CDR3 is 15 residues.

The V gene is TRBV12-3 or TRBV12-4, the J gene TRBJ1-2, with D perhaps TRBD1 (5 bases). V lost 4 bases, J lost 2 bases, and 8 bases lay in between. The length of the CDR3 is 13 residues. The CDR3 DNA is TGTGCCAGCAGTTCGACAGCCAACTATGGCTACACCTTC. It yields the protein CASSSTANYGYTF.

This clonotype turned up a few times. This chain links TRBV6-5 with TRBJ1-5; D not resolved. The CDR3 length is 13 residues. V shed 5 bases and J shed 7 bases, with 12 bases lying between them. CDR1 is MNHEY and CDR2 is SVGAGI in the germline V gene. The CDR3 coding sequence is TGTGCCAGCAGTCTCCTCTATAACCAGCCCCAGCATTTT. Its protein product is CASSLLYNQPQHF.

V usage is TRBV6-5 and J usage is TRBJ2-1, with 8 bases that match TRBD2. The J segment lost 0 bases and the V segment lost 11 bases, leaving 9 bases of the junction unmatched. This CDR3 is 15 amino acids long. The germline V gene has CDR1 MNHEY and CDR2 SVGAGI. CDR3 sequence: CAAQEAGASYNEQFF. The CDR3 DNA is TGTGCCGCGCAGGAAGCGGGGGCCTCCTACAATGAGCAGTTCTTC.

J is TRBJ1-2 and V is TRBV20-1; D might be TRBD1 (5 bases). Trimming pared 3 bases from V and 4 bases from J, leaving 12 bases between. Germline CDR1 DFQATT, CDR2 SNEGSKA (reference sequence). The length of the CDR3 is 13 residues. CDR3 in amino acids: CSASVQGGYGYTF. In nucleotides, the CDR3 is TGCAGTGCTAGTGTGCAGGGAGGCTATGGCTACACCTTC.

This clonotype was observed at least ten times. The J gene is TRBJ1-6, the V gene TRBV7-9; D might be TRBD1 (6 bases). Trimming stripped 7 bases from V and 5 bases from J, with 18 bases between. Germline CDR1 SEHNR, CDR2 FQNEAQ (reference sequence). This CDR3 is 16 amino acids long. The CDR3 loop reads CASNQPGALDNSPLHF. Written as DNA, the CDR3 is TGTGCCAGCAACCAACCGGGGGCTCTGGATAATTCACCCCTCCACTTT.

The rearrangement links TRBV9 to TRBJ2-7, with D perhaps TRBD1 (6 bases). CDR1 is SGDLS and CDR2 is YYNGEE in the germline V gene. CDR3 size: 11 residues. V lost 8 bases, J lost 2 bases, and 8 bases lay in between. CDR3 sequence: CASRDTYEQYV. CDR3 coding DNA: TGTGCCAGTCGGGACACCTACGAGCAGTACGTC.

The sample holds a few counts of this clonotype. This chain joins TRBV20-1 and TRBJ2-7; D is perhaps TRBD2 (5 bases). Germline lookup yields CDR1 DFQATT and CDR2 SNEGSKA (reference sequence). The germline V and J ends were trimmed by 2 bases and 3 bases, with 11 bases remaining between them. The CDR3 covers 13 residues. The CDR3 reads CSARRLLRYEQYV. The DNA for the CDR3 is TGCAGTGCTAGACGACTACTCCGCTACGAGCAGTACGTC.

The rearrangement joins TRBV4-2 to TRBJ2-7; D is perhaps TRBD1 or TRBD2 (5 bases each). The ends were cut back, 0 bases at V and 6 bases at J, with 18 bases in the middle. Germline loops: CDR1 LGHNA, CDR2 YNFKEQ. This CDR3 contains 16 residues. DNA for the CDR3: TGTGCCAGCAGCCAAGACGCCACGGGGCCCTCCGTCGAGCAGTACGTC. Its translation is CASSQDATGPSVEQYV.

This clonotype was recorded at least ten times. V gene TRBV28 combines with J gene TRBJ2-7, with 9 bases aligning to TRBD2. The germline V gene has CDR1 MDHEN and CDR2 SYDVKM. V trimming: 5 bases; J trimming: 8 bases; junction bases outside the gene matches: 19. This CDR3 contains 17 residues. The CDR3 bases are TGTGCCAGCAGTCCCGGGGGGGCTAGCGGGGACAATACGAAGCAGTACGTC. Translating gives CASSPGGASGDNTKQYV.

The gene calls are TRBV6-6 and TRBJ1-4; D gene ambiguous. Germline CDR1 and CDR2: MNHNY and SVGAGI (reference sequence). This CDR3 has 13 amino acids. V lost 2 bases, J lost 8 bases, and 9 bases lay in between. DNA of the CDR3: TGTGCCAGCAGTTACCCTGGGAGGGAAAAACTGTTTTTT. It codes for CASSYPGREKLFF.

The chain has TRBV6-5 and TRBJ1-1; D is uncertain. V was clipped by 6 bases and J by 5 bases, with 13 bases between them. The CDR3 is 13 residues long. Germline V gene lookup returns CDR1 MNHEY and CDR2 SVGAGI. CDR3 in DNA: TGTGCCAGCAGCTTAGACGGTGCGACTGAAGCTTTCTTT. This translates into CASSLDGATEAFF.

The chain combines TRBV19 with TRBJ2-3; D is unresolved. The V and J ends lost 3 bases and 10 bases respectively, with 8 bases between them. The CDR3 extends over 11 amino acids. Germline V gene sequence: CDR1 LNHDA, CDR2 SQIVND (reference sequence). The CDR3 DNA sequence: TGTGCCAGTAGTATTTTTGGCTCGCAGTATTTT. Translation gives CASSIFGSQYF.

This clonotype was counted ten times or more. The chain carries TRBV7-3 and TRBJ2-5; D gene ambiguous. Germline values: CDR1 SGHTA, CDR2 FQGTGA. The CDR3 totals 13 residues. V shed 1 base and J shed 5 bases, with 8 bases lying between them. The CDR3 sequence is CASSLNAWETQYF. CDR3 DNA sequence: TGTGCCAGCAGCTTAAACGCCTGGGAGACCCAGTACTTC.

This sequence joins TRBV2 and TRBJ1-1; 7 bases are a match to TRBD1. The J segment lost 3 bases and the V segment lost 1 base, leaving 11 bases of the junction unmatched. Germline values: CDR1 SNHLY, CDR2 FYNNEI. The CDR3 contains 17 residues. CDR3 sequence reads: CASSEVGDSRGDTEAFF. CDR3 sequence (DNA): TGTGCCAGCAGTGAAGTGGGGGACAGCCGAGGAGACACTGAAGCTTTCTTT.

This chain joins TRBV28 and TRBJ2-7; possible D gene TRBD1, 6 bases. The V end lost 5 bases, the J end lost 1 base, and 12 bases lay between the germline ends. The germline CDR1 and CDR2 sequences are MDHEN and SYDVKM. The length of the CDR3 is 14 residues. The CDR3 protein is CASSPGHQSYEQYV. The DNA of the CDR3 is TGTGCCAGCAGTCCGGGACACCAGTCCTACGAGCAGTACGTC.